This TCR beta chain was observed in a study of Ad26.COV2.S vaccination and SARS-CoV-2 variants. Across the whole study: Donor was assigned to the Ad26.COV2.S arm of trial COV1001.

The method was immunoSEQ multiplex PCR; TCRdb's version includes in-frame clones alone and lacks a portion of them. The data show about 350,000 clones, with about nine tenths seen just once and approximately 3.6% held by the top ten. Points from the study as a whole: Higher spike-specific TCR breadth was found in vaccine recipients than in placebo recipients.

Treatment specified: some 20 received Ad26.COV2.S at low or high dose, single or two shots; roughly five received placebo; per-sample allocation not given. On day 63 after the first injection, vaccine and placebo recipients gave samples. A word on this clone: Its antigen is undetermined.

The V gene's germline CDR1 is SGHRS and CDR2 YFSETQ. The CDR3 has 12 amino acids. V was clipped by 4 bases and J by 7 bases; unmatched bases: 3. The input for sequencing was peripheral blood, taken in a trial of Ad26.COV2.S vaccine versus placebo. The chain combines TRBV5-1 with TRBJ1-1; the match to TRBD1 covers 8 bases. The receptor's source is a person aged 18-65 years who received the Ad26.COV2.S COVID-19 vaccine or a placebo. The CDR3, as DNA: TGCGCCAGCAGCGGACAGGGCTTTGAAGCTTTCTTT. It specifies CASSGQGFEAFF.